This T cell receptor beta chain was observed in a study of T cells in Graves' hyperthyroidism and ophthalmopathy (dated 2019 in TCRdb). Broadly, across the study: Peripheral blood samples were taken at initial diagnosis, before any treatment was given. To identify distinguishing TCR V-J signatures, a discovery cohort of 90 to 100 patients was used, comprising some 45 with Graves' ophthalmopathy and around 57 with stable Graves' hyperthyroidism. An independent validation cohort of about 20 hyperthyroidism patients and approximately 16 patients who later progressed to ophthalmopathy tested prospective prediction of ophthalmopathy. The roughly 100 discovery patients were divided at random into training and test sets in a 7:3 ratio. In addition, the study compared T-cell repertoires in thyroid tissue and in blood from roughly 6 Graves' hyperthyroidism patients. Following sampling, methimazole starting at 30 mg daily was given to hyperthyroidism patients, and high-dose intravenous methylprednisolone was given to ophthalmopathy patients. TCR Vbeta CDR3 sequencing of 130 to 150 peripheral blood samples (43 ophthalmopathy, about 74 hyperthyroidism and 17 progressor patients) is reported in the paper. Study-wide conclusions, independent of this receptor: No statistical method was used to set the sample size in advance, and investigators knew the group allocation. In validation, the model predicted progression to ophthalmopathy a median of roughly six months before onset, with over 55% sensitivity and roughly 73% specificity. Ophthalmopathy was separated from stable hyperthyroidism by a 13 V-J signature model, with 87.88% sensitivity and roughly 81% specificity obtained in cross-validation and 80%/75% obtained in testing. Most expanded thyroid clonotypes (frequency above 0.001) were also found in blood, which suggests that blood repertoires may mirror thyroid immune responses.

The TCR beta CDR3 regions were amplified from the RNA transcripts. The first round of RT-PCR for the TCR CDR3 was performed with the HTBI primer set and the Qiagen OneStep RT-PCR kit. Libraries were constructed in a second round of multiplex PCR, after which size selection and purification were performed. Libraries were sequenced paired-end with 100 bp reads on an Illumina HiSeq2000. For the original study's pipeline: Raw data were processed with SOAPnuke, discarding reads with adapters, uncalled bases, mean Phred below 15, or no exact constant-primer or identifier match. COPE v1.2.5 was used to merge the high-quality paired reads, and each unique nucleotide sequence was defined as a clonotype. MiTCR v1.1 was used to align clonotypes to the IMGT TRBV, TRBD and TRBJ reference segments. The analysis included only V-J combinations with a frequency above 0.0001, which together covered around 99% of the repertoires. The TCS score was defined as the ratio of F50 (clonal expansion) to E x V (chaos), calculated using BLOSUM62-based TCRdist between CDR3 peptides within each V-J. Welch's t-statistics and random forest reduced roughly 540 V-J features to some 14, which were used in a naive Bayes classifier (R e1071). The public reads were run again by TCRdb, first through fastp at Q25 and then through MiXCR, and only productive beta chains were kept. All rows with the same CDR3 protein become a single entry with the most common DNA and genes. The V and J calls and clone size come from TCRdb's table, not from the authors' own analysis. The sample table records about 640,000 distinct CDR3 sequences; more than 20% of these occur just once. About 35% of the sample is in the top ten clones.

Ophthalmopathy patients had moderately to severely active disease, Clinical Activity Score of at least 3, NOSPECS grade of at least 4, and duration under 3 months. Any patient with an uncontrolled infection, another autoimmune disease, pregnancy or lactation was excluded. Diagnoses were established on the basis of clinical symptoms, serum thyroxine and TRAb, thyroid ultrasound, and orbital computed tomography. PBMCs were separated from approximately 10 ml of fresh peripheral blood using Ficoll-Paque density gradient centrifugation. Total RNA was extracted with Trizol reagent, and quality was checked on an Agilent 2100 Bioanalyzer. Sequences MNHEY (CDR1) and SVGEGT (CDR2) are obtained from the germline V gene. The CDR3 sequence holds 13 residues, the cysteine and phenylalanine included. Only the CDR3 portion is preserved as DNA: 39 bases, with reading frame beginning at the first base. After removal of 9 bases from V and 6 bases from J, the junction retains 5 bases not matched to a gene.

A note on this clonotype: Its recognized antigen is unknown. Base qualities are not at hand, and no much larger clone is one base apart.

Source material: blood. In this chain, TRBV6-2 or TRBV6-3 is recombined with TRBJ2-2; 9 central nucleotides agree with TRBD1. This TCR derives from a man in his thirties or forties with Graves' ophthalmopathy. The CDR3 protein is CASRDREAGELFF. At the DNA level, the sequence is TGTGCCAGTAGGGACAGGGAAGCCGGGGAGCTGTTTTTT.